This T cell receptor (beta chain) was obtained from a study of naive and memory T cell subsets. General study results and limits: Possibly reflecting memory cells re-expressing CD45RA, a few larger clonotypes occurred in naive repertoires, especially CD8. RNA-based TCR counts may shift with T cell activation and differentiation.

An equimolar mix of two oligonucleotides served as the beta constant-region primer for TRBC1 and TRBC2. Ligated cDNA was amplified by four rounds of PCR with nested alpha and beta constant-region primers and SP2. MiXCR, run by TCRdb on the UMI-ligation and nested PCR reads, gives a single entry per CDR3 protein. The repertoire holds around 160,000 distinct CDR3 sequences, with over 20% as singletons. Regarding this clonotype: Its antigen is unidentified.

CDR3 length: 14 amino acids. Trimming shortened V by 1 base and J by 7 bases, and 13 bases separated the two germline ends. Germline CDR1 and CDR2: MGHDK and SYGVNS. The chain is built from TRBV25-1 and TRBJ1-2; no clear D. The receptor comes from a human donor in good health. Sequencing was performed on naive CD4+ T cells from blood. The CDR3 nucleotides read TGTGCCAGCAGTGAATGGGCGGGGTTTGGTGGCTACACCTTC. It is translated as CASSEWAGFGGYTF.